The source of this TCR beta chain is a study of blood T cell repertoires in COVID-19. Study context: COVID-19 samples collected from the United States, Italy and Spain covered acute and convalescent phases.

Enrolled during active infection, Seattle patients were then followed longitudinally. Profiled with immunoSEQ multiplex PCR; TCRdb holds only in-frame clones, not every one. The sample gives roughly 100,000 clones, approximately 86% of which show up once; under 6.5% is in the top ten. Germline V lookup: CDR1 SNHLY, CDR2 FYNNEI. The CDR3 extends over 11 amino acids. Trimming cost V 10 bases and J 7 bases, with 13 bases left between them. Material for sequencing was peripheral blood. The sequence was obtained from a woman aged 45-59 years with COVID-19, enrolled during active disease. The V and J genes are TRBV2 and TRBJ1-1; D gene ambiguous. Here the CDR3 reads CATKRELEAFF. For the CDR3, the DNA is TGTGCCACCAAGCGGGAACTTGAAGCTTTCTTT.